This TCR beta chain stems from a study of cytomegalovirus exposure and HLA in healthy donors. Study results and caveats: Excluded: some indistinguishable V segments such as TRBV6-2 and TRBV6-3.

On this clone: Its antigen is undetermined.

Healthy bone marrow donors made up the donors. Germline loops: CDR1 LNHNV, CDR2 YYDKDF (reference sequence). The CDR3 length is 13 residues. Trimming cost V 0 bases and J 4 bases, with 6 bases left between them. Use of 60 Vbeta and 13 Jbeta primers characterized the PCR. This table comes from immunoSEQ multiplex PCR, and its TCRdb copy is limited to in-frame clones, with some not included. The profile covers more than 85,000 clones, with roughly three quarters appearing a single time and about 2% taken by the ten largest. The TCR was taken from a man in his forties or fifties in good health and CMV-seronegative. Sequenced material: PBMCs. This rearrangement joins TRBV15 to TRBJ1-2; D is ambiguous. This CDR3 reads CATSREGGYGYTF. The CDR3 coding sequence is TGTGCCACCAGCAGAGAAGGCGGCTATGGCTACACCTTC.